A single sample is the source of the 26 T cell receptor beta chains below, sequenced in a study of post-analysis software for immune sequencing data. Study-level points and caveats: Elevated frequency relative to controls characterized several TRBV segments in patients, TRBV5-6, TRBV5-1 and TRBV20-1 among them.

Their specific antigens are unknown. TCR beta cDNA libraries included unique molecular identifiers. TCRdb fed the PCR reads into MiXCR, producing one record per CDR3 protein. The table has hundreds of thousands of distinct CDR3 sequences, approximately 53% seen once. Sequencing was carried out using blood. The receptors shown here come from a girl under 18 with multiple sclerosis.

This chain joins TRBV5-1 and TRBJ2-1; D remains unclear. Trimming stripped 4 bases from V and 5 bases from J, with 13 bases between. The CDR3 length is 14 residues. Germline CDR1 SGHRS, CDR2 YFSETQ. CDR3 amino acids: CASSANSFHNEQFF. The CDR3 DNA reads TGCGCCAGCAGCGCGAACTCATTCCACAATGAGCAGTTCTTC. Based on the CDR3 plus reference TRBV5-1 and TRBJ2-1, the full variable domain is KAGVTQTPRYLIKTRGQQVTLSCSPISGHRSVSWYQQTPGQGLQFLFEYFSETQRNKGNFPGRFSGRQFSNSRSEMNVSTLELGDSALYLCASSANSFHNEQFFGPGTRLTVL.

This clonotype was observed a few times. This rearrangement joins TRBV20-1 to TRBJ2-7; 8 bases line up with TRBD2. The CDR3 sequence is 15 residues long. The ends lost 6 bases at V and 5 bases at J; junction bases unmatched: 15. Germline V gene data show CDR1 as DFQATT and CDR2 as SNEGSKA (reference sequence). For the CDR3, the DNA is TGCAGTGCCGCTCCGGCCGAGCGGGGGAAGAACGAGCAGTACTTC. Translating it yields CSAAPAERGKNEQYF.

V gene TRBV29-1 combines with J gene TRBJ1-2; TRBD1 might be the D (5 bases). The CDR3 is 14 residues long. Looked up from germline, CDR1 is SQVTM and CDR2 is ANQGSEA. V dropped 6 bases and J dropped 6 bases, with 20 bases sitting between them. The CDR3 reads CSVYGQGLSDGYTF. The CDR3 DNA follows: TGCAGCGTCTACGGGCAGGGACTGTCTGATGGCTACACCTTC. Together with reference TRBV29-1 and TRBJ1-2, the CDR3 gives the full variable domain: SAVISQKPSRDICQRGTSLTIQCQVDSQVTMMFWYRQQPGQSLTLIATANQGSEATYESGFVIDKFPISRPNLTFSTLTVSNMSPEDSSIYLCSVYGQGLSDGYTFGSGTRLTVV.

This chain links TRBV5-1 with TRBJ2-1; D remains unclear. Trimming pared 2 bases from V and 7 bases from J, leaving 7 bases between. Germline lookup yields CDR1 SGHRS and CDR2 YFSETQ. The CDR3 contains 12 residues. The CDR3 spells CASSLQKNEQFF. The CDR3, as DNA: TGCGCCAGCAGCTTACAGAAGAATGAGCAGTTCTTC.

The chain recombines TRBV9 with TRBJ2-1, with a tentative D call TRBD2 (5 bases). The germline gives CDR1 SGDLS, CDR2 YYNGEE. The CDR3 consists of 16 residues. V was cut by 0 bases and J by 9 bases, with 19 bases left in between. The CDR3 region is CASSVALSGPRSEQFF. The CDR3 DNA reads TGTGCCAGCAGCGTAGCTCTCAGCGGTCCAAGGTCTGAGCAGTTCTTC.

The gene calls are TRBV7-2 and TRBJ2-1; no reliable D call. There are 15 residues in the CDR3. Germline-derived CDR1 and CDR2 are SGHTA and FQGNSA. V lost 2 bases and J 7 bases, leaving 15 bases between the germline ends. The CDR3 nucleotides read TGTGCCAGCAGCTTACGAAGTAATCCGGAGAATGAGCAGTTCTTC. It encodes CASSLRSNPENEQFF.

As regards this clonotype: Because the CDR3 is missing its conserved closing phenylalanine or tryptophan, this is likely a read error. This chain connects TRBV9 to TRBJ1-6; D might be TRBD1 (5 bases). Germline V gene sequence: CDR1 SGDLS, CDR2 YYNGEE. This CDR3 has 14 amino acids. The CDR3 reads CASSAGGFNSSLHC. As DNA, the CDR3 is TGTGCCAGCAGCGCCGGGGGGTTCAATTCATCCCTCCACTGT.

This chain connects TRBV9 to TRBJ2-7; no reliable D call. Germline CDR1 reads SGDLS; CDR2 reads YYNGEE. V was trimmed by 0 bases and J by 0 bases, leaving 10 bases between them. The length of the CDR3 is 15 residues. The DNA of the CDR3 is TGTGCCAGCAGCGTAGAGTGGGTTAGCTCCTACGAGCAGTACTTC. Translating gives CASSVEWVSSYEQYF.

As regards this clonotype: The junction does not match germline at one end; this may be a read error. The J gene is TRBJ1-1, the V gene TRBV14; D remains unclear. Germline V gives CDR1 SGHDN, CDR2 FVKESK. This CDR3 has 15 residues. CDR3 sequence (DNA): TGTACCAGCAGCCCCCGGACCGCTATGAACACTGAAGCTTTCTTT. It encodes CTSSPRTAMNTEAFF.

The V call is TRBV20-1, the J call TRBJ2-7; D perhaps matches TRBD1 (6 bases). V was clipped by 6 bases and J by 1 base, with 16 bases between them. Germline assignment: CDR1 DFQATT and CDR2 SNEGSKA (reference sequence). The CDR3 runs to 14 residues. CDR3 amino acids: CSATYVQGSYEQYF. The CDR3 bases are TGCAGTGCAACATATGTCCAGGGGTCCTACGAGCAGTACTTC.

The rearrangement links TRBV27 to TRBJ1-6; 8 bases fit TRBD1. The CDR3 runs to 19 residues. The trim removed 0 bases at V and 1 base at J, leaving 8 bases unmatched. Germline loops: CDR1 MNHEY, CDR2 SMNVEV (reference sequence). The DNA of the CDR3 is TGTGCCAGCAGTTTATCGAGGGGACAGGATAATTCCTATAATTCACCCCTCCACTTT. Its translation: CASSLSRGQDNSYNSPLHF.

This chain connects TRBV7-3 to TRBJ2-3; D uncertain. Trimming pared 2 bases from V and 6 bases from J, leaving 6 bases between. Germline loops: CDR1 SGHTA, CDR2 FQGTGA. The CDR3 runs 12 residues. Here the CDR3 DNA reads TGTGCCAGCAGCTTAGACGACGATACGCAGTATTTT. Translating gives CASSLDDDTQYF.

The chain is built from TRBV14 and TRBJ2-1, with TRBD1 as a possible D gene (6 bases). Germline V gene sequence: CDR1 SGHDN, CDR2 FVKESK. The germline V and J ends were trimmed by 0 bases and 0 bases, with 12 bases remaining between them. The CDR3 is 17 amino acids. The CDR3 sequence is CASSQEPGHISYNEQFF. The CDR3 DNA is TGTGCCAGCAGCCAAGAACCGGGACACATCTCCTACAATGAGCAGTTCTTC.

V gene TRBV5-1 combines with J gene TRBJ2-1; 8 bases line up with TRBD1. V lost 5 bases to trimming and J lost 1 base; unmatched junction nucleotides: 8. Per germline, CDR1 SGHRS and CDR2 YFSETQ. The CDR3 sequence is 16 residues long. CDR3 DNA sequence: TGCGCCAGCAGAACGACCGACAGGGGTTCCTACAATGAGCAGTTCTTC. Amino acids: CASRTTDRGSYNEQFF. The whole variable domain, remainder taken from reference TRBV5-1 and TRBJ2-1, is KAGVTQTPRYLIKTRGQQVTLSCSPISGHRSVSWYQQTPGQGLQFLFEYFSETQRNKGNFPGRFSGRQFSNSRSEMNVSTLELGDSALYLCASRTTDRGSYNEQFFGPGTRLTVL.

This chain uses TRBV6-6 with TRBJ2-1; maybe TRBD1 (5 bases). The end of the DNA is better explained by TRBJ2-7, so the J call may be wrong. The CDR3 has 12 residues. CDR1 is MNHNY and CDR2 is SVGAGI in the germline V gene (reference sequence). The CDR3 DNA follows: TGTGCCAGCAGCCATCCAGGGTTGCTGCAGTACTTC. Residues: CASSHPGLLQYF.

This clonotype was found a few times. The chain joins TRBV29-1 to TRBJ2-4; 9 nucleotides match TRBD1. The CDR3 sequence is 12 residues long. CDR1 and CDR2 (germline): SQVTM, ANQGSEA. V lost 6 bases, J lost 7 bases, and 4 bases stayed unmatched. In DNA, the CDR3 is TGCAGCGTGGGGACAGGGAGCAACATTCAGTACTTC. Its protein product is CSVGTGSNIQYF.

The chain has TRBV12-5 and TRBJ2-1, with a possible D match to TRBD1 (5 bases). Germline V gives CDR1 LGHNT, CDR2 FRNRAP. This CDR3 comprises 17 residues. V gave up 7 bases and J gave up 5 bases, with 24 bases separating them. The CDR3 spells CASDSGRPPFRNNEQFF. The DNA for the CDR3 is TGTGCTAGTGACTCAGGGCGGCCTCCCTTCCGGAACAATGAGCAGTTCTTC.

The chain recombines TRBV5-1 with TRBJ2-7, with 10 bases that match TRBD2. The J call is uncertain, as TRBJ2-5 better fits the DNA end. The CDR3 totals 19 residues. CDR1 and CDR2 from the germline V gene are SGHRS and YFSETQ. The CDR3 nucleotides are TGCGCCAGCAGCTTGGAATTACTAGCGGGGACCCGGATTAAAGAGACCCAGTACTTC. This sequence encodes CASSLELLAGTRIKETQYF.

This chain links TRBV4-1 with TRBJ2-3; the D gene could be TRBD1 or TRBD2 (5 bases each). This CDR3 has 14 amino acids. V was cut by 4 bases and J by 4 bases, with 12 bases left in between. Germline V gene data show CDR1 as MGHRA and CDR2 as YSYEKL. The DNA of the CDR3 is TGCGCCAGCAGCCGTCTGGGGGAGTCAGATACGCAGTATTTT. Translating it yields CASSRLGESDTQYF.

CDR3 amino acids: CASSPPKTANNEQFF. The DNA of the CDR3 is TGTGCCAGCTCACCACCGAAGACAGCTAACAATGAGCAGTTCTTC. The V gene is TRBV18, the J gene TRBJ2-1; D is perhaps TRBD1 (5 bases). The length of the CDR3 is 15 residues. Trimming left V 0 bases short and J 5 bases short, with 11 bases between. Germline CDR1 is KGHSH and CDR2 is LQKENI.

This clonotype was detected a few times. CDR3 DNA sequence: TGTGCCAGCAGCTTATACGTCGGGAGCTCCTACGAGCAGTACTTC. Encoded protein: CASSLYVGSSYEQYF. The chain is built from TRBV7-3 and TRBJ2-7; D possibly corresponds to TRBD2 (6 bases). The germline gives CDR1 SGHTA, CDR2 FQGTGA. The CDR3 has 15 amino acids. V gave up 2 bases and J gave up 0 bases, with 11 bases separating them.

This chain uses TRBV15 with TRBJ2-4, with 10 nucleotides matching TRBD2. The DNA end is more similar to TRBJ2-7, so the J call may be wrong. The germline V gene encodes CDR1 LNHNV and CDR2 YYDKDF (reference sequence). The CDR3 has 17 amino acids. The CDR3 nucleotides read TGTGCCACCAGCAGGACACTGACTAGCGGGTTTTCCTACGAGCAGTACTTC. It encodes CATSRTLTSGFSYEQYF.

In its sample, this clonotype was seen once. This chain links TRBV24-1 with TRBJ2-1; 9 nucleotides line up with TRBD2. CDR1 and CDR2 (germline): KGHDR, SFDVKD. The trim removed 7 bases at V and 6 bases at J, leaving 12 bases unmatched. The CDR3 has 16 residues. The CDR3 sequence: CATRGELAGYANEQFF. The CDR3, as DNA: TGTGCCACCAGGGGGGAACTAGCGGGCTACGCCAATGAGCAGTTCTTC.

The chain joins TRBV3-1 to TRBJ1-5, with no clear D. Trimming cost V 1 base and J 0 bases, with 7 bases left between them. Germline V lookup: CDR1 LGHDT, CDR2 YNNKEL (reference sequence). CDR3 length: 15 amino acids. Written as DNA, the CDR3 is TGTGCCAGCAGCCAAGCCGGAAATAGCAATCAGCCCCAGCATTTT. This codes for CASSQAGNSNQPQHF.

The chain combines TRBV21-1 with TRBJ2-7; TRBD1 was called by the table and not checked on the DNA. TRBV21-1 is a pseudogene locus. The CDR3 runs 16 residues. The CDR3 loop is CASSKDYRLVSYEQYF. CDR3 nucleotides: TGTGCCAGCAGCAAAGACTACAGGTTGGTCTCCTACGAGCAGTACTTC.

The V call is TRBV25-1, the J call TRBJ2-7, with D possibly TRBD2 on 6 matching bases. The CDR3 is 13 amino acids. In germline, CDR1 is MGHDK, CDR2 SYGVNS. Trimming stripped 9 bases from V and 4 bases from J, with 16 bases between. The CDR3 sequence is CASRARGVYEQYF. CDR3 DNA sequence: TGTGCCAGTCGGGCCCGCGGGGTTTACGAGCAGTACTTC.